This entry describes one T cell receptor beta chain. Its antigen is still unknown. These data come from a study of early T cells in non-severe SARS-CoV-2 infection. Study-wide background: Bulk RNA isolated from unsorted whole blood underwent sequencing; chains were not paired. The study, taken as a whole, reports: VDJdb matching favored anti-spike CD8 responses, missing private and CD4 specificities.

Individual cDNA molecules were tagged with unique molecular identifiers, the study reported. TCRdb passed the 5' RACE reads through MiXCR, listing each CDR3 protein once. This table holds tens of thousands of distinct CDR3 sequences, approximately 5.6% found once. Germline V gene data show CDR1 as SEHNR and CDR2 as FQNEAQ (reference sequence). This CDR3 spans 14 amino acids. V was pared by 3 bases and J by 2 bases, with 4 bases of the junction left unmatched. The specimen was whole blood. This receptor was taken from an adult who was a healthcare worker with PCR-confirmed SARS-CoV-2 infection or an uninfected control (not recorded which). The chain uses TRBV7-9 and TRBJ2-7, with 7 nucleotides matching TRBD1. In nucleotides, the CDR3 is TGTGCCAGCAGCTTCGACAGGGTACCCTACGAGCAGTACTTC. Translated: CASSFDRVPYEQYF. Full variable domain (remainder filled in from reference TRBV7-9 and TRBJ2-7): DTGVSQNPRHKITKRGQNVTFRCDPISEHNRLYWYRQTLGQGPEFLTYFQNEAQLEKSRLLSDRFSAERPKGSFSTLEIQRTEQGDSAMYLCASSFDRVPYEQYFGPGTRLTVT.